This T cell receptor beta chain was recovered during a study of shared clonotypes between healthy human individuals. For this clone: Its antigen is undetermined. Other DNA sequences within the sample encode an identical CDR3.

Study results and caveats: Clonotype sharing across several donors was observed for 4% to 6.5% of naive CD4 clonotypes. Investigators expected sequencing depth to affect clonotype sharing among donors.

Per sorted-subset replicate PCR, input was approximately 200 ng DNA, representing tens of thousands of T cell genomes. Profiled with immunoSEQ multiplex PCR; TCRdb holds only in-frame clones, not every one. This table has some 2,400,000 clones, approximately 94% appearing once. Naive CD4+ cells were CD45RA-selected; the remaining cells were memory. V dropped 4 bases and J dropped 10; count of bases not matched to a gene: 5. CDR1 MNHNS and CDR2 SASEGT come from the germline V gene. The CDR3 extends over 14 amino acids. The sequenced sample consisted of naive CD4+ T cells sorted from blood. The subset here: CD45RA+ positively selected. The receptor's source is a man younger than 30 in good health. J is TRBJ1-6 and V is TRBV6-1; 9 nucleotides match TRBD1. CDR3: CASSVGTGNSPLHF. CDR3 DNA sequence: TGTGCCAGCAGTGTCGGGACAGGGAACTCACCCCTCCACTTT.